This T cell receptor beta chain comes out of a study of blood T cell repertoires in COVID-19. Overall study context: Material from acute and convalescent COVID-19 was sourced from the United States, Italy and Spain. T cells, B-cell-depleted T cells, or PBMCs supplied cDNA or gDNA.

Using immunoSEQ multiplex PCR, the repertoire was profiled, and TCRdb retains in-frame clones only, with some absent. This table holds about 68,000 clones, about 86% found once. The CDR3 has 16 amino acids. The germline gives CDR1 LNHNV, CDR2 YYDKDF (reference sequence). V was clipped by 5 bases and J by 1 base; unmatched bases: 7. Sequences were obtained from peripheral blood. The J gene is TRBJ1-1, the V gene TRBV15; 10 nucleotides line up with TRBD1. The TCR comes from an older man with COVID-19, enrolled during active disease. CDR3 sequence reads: CATSSSTGGKNTEAFF. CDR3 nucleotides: TGTGCCACCAGCTCCTCGACAGGGGGCAAGAACACTGAAGCTTTCTTT.